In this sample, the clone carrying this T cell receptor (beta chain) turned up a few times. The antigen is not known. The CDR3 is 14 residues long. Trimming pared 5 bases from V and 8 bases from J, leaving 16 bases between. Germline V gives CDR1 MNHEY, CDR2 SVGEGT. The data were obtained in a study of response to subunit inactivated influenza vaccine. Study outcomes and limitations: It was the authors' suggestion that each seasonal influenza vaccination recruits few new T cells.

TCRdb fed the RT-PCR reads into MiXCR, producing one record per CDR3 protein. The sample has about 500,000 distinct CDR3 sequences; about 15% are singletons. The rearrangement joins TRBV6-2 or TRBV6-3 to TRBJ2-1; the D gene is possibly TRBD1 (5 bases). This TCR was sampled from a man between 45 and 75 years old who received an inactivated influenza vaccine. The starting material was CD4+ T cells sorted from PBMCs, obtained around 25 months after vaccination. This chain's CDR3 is CASSGRVVEDEQFF. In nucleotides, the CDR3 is TGTGCCAGCAGTGGCAGGGTAGTAGAGGATGAGCAGTTCTTC.